This record covers a single TCR beta chain. Germline values: CDR1 LGHNA, CDR2 YSLEER. This CDR3 has 15 amino acids. The V and J ends lost 1 base and 5 bases, in that order; junction bases with no gene match: 6. This record belongs to a study of blood T cell repertoires in COVID-19. Whole-study context: Acute and convalescent COVID-19 specimens originated in the United States, Italy and Spain. PBMCs, B-cell-depleted T cells, or T cells provided the cDNA or gDNA that made up the material.

Study processing details: Nucleated cell number was recorded as an estimate derived from reference gene primer amplification. The table came from immunoSEQ multiplex PCR; TCRdb's copy has only in-frame clones and leaves some out. That table is the source of V, J and clone size, and D and trimming were worked out from the DNA. Counted here are around 120,000 clones, roughly 79% occurring once; the ten biggest clones make up 2% to 2.5%. V and J are TRBV4-3 and TRBJ2-5; 8 bases fit TRBD2. The clonotype originates from a man aged 70-80 years with acute or convalescent COVID-19. Sequences were obtained from peripheral blood. The CDR3: CASSQGRGGFETQYF. The CDR3 DNA reads TGCGCCAGCAGCCAAGGACGGGGGGGCTTCGAGACCCAGTACTTC.